The T cell receptor (beta chain) described here comes from a study of liver allograft versus peripheral blood T cells. Study information: Within transplanted livers, the T cell receptor repertoires were examined and compared against the repertoires present in the peripheral blood of liver transplant recipients. Findings of the study overall: Repertoires of T cell receptors in liver allografts reportedly differed from peripheral blood repertoires.

TCRdb reprocessed the reads with MiXCR, giving one entry per CDR3 protein. The data show just over 6,500 distinct CDR3 sequences, with roughly 17% seen just once and 3% held by the top ten. This clonotype was picked up a small number of times. Its antigen is still unknown. With 0 bases removed from V and 6 bases from J, the gap between germline ends came to 6 bases. This CDR3 is 13 amino acids long. Germline assignment: CDR1 LGHDT and CDR2 YNNKEL (reference sequence). This TCR was sampled from a human patient who had a liver transplant. T cells may partly derive from the graft donor. This chain uses TRBV3-1 with TRBJ1-5; D may be TRBD1 (5 bases). DNA for the CDR3: TGTGCCAGCAGCCAAGAGGGGGTTCAGCCCCAGCATTTT. Translated, it gives CASSQEGVQPQHF.